The clone carrying this T cell receptor beta chain was counted ten times or more. TCRdb processed the 5' RACE reads anew with MiXCR; each CDR3 protein has one entry. The sample gives 35,000 to 45,000 distinct CDR3 sequences, about 7.2% of which show up once; approximately 29% is in the top ten. The source of the sample is a study of spatial heterogeneity in lung cancer. The time point is: sample taken at primary tumor resection. Germline trimming cut 5 bases from V and 5 bases from J; bases unmatched to any gene: 8. This CDR3 is 14 amino acids long. The germline CDR1 and CDR2 sequences are DFQATT and SNEGSKA (reference sequence).

The chain combines TRBV20-1 with TRBJ1-4; 7 positions agree with TRBD1. Sequencing was performed on PBMCs, taken at surgery. The receptor's source is a female donor with early-stage non-small cell lung cancer. The CDR3 loop is CSAGPGQRNEKLFF. The CDR3 DNA reads TGCAGTGCTGGGCCGGGACAGCGGAATGAAAAACTGTTTTTT.